This T cell receptor (beta chain) appears in the sequencing data of a study of technical replicates of blood from a few donors. CDR1 is MNHEY and CDR2 is SVGAGI in the germline V gene. CDR3 length: 14 residues. V was pared by 6 bases and J by 3 bases, with 6 bases of the junction left unmatched. Measured with immunoSEQ multiplex PCR; TCRdb has only the in-frame clones, and not every one. The sample records tens of thousands of clones, around 96% being singletons. This clonotype was sampled from a human donor in good health. The specimen sequenced was T cells isolated from PBMCs. V is TRBV6-5 and J is TRBJ2-7; 9 bases are shared with TRBD1. The CDR3 region is CASSKPGQGYEQYF. CDR3 nucleotide sequence: TGTGCCAGCAGCAAACCGGGACAGGGCTACGAGCAGTACTTC.